The 3 T cell receptor beta chains listed next were all sequenced from one sample in a study of CD8 T cells in ankylosing spondylitis. General study points: Ankylosing spondylitis blood appeared to carry a characteristic TCR beta motif of roughly eight highly homologous variants.

Via MiXCR, TCRdb re-called the 5' RACE reads, giving one row per CDR3 protein. The sample records 390,000 or so distinct CDR3 sequences, 20% to 25% being singletons. No cognate antigen is known for these TCRs. Sequencing was carried out using blood, either unsorted or a sorted T cell fraction (not recorded which). The receptors shown here come from a male donor with ankylosing spondylitis.

The chain employs TRBV5-6 and TRBJ2-1; TRBD2 matches 11 bases. Per germline, CDR1 SGHDT and CDR2 YYEEEE. With 4 bases clipped from V and 1 base from J, the junction kept 7 bases outside the gene matches. This CDR3 has 17 amino acids. Written as DNA, the CDR3 is TGTGCCAGCAGCAGTCCTCGGACTAGCGGGTCCTACAATGAGCAGTTCTTC. Encoded protein: CASSSPRTSGSYNEQFF.

In this sample, this clonotype turned up a few times. V usage is TRBV2 and J usage is TRBJ2-7; 8 bases align to TRBD1. Germline V lookup: CDR1 SNHLY, CDR2 FYNNEI. The V and J ends lost 6 bases and 3 bases, in that order; junction bases with no gene match: 10. The CDR3 runs to 15 residues. The CDR3 nucleotides are TGTGCCAGCAGGGAGCCCGGGACAGGCCGCTACGAGCAGTACTTC. It specifies CASREPGTGRYEQYF. Based on the CDR3 plus reference TRBV2 and TRBJ2-7, the full variable domain is EPEVTQTPSHQVTQMGQEVILRCVPISNHLYFYWYRQILGQKVEFLVSFYNNEISEKSEIFDDQFSVERPDGSNFTLKIRSTKLEDSAMYFCASREPGTGRYEQYFGPGTRLTVT.

This clonotype occurred a few times. The chain carries TRBV25-1 and TRBJ2-1; the D gene is possibly TRBD2 (6 bases). Germline CDR1 and CDR2: MGHDK and SYGVNS. The CDR3 spans 15 residues. V was pared by 4 bases and J by 7 bases, with 17 bases between. The CDR3 region has the DNA TGTGCCAGCAGTGTGGCGGGACGACCCGAGAATGAGCAGTTCTTC. Its translation: CASSVAGRPENEQFF.